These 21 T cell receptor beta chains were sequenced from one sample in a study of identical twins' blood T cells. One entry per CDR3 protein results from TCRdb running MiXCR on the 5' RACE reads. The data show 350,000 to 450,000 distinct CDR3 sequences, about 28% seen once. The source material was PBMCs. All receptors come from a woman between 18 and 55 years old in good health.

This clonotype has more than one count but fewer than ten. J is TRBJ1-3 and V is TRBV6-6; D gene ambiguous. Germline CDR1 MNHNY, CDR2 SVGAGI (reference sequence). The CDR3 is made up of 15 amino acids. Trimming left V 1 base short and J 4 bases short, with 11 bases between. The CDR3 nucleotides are TGTGCCAGCAGTTACTGGGTGAGGTCGGGAAACACCATATATTTT. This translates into CASSYWVRSGNTIYF.

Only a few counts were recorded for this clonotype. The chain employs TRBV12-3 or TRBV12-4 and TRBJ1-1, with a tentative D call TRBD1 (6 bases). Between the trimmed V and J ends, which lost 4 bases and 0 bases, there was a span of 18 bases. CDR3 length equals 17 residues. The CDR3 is CASSSARDTVMNTEAFF. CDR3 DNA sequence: TGTGCCAGCAGTTCTGCCCGGGACACAGTGATGAACACTGAAGCTTTCTTT.

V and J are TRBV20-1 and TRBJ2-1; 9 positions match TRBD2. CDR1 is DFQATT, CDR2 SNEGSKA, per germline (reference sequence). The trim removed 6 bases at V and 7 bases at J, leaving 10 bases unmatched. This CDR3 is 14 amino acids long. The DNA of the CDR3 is TGCAGTGCCCGGTTCGGACTAGCGTTTAATGAGCAGTTCTTC. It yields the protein CSARFGLAFNEQFF.

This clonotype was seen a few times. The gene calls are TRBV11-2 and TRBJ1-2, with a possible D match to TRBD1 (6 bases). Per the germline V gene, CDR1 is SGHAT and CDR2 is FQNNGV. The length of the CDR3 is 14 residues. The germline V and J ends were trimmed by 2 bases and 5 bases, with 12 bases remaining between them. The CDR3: CASSLTVGAYGYTF. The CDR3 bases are TGTGCCAGCAGCTTAACGGTGGGGGCGTATGGCTACACCTTC.

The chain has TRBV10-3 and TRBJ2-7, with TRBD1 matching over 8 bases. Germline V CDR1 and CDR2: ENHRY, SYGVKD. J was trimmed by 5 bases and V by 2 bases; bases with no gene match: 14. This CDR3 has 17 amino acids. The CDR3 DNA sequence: TGTGCCATCAGTGAGCATAATCCCGGGACAGGTCCACACGAGCAGTACTTC. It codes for CAISEHNPGTGPHEQYF.

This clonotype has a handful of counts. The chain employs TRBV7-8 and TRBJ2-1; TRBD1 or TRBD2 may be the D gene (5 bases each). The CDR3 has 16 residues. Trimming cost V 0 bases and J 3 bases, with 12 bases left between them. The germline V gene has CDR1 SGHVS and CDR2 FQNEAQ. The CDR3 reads CASSLAQGRGYNEQFF. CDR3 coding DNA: TGTGCCAGCAGCTTAGCGCAGGGACGAGGCTACAATGAGCAGTTCTTC.

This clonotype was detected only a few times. The CDR3 is CASSQYDSYRRGNEQFF. In nucleotides, the CDR3 is TGTGCCAGCAGTCAATATGACTCGTACCGCCGGGGCAATGAGCAGTTCTTC. V usage is TRBV6-6 and J usage is TRBJ2-1; maybe TRBD2 (5 bases). The CDR3 sequence is 17 residues long. Trimming left V 5 bases short and J 6 bases short, with 23 bases between. Germline lookup yields CDR1 MNHNY and CDR2 SVGAGI (reference sequence).

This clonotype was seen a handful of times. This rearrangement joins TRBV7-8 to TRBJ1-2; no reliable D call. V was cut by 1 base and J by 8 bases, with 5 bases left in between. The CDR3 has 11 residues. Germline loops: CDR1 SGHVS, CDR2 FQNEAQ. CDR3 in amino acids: CASSLGRGYTF. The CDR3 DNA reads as TGTGCCAGCAGCTTAGGGCGGGGCTACACCTTC.

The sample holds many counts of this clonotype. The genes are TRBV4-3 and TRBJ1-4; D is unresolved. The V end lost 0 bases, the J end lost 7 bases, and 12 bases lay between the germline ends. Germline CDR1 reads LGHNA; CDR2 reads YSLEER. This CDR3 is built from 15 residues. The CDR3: CASSQDSLGSEKLFF. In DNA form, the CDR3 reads TGCGCCAGCAGCCAAGATTCTCTGGGGAGTGAAAAACTGTTTTTT.

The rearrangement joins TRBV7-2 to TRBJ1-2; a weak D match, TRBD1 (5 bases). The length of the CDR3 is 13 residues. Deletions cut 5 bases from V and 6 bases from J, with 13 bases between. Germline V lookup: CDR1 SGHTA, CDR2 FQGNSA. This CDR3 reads CASSLSRVDGYTF. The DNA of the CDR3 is TGTGCCAGCAGCCTTTCCAGGGTAGATGGCTACACCTTC.

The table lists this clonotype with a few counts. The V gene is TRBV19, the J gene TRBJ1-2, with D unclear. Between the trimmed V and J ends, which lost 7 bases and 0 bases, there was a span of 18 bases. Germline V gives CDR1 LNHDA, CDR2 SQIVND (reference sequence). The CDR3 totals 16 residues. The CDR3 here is CASNFGRIPSNYGYTF. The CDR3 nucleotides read TGTGCCAGTAACTTCGGGAGAATACCTTCTAACTATGGCTACACCTTC.

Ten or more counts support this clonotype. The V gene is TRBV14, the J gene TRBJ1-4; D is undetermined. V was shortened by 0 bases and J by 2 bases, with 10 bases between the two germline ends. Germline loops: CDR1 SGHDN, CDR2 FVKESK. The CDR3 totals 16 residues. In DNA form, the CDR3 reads TGTGCCAGCAGCCAAGAAGGAGTCGGCACTAATGAAAAACTGTTTTTT. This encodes CASSQEGVGTNEKLFF.

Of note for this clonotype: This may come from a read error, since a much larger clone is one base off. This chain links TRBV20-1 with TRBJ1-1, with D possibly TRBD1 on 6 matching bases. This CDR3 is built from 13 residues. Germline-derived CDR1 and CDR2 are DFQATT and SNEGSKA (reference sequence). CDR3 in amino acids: CSPLTGLNTEVFF. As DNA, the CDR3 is TGCAGTCCTTTGACAGGTTTGAACACTGAAGTTTTCTTT.

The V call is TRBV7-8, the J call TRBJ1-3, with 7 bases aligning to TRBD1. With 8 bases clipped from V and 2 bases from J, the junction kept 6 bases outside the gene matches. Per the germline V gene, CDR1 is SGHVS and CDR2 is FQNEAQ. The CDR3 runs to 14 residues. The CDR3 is CASGRDRPGNTIYF. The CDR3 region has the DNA TGTGCCAGCGGCCGGGACAGACCTGGAAACACCATATATTTT.

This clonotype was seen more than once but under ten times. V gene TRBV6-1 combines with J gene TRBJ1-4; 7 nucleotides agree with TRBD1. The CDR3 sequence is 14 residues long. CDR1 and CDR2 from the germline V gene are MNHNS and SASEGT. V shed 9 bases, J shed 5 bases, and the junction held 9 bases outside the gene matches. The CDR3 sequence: CASGTVKLNEKLFF. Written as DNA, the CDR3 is TGTGCCAGTGGGACAGTCAAACTAAATGAAAAACTGTTTTTT.

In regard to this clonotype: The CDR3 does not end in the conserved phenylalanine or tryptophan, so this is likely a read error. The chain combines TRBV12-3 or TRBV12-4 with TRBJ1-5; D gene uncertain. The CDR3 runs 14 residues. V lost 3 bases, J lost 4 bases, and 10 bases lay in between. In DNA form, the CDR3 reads TGTGCCAGCAGTTTTCCGAAAGAAAATCAGCCCCAGCATGTT. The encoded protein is CASSFPKENQPQHV.

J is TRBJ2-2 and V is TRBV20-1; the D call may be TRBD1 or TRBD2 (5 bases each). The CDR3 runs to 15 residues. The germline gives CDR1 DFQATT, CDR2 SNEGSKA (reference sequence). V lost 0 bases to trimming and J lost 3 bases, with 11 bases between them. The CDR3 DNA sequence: TGCAGTGCTAGAGATGCCGGGGCGTACACCGGGGAGCTGTTTTTT. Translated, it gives CSARDAGAYTGELFF.

The CDR3 loop reads CSARSEQGTEAFF. Here the CDR3 DNA reads TGCAGTGCTAGGTCAGAGCAGGGGACTGAAGCTTTCTTT. The chain employs TRBV20-1 and TRBJ1-1; possible D gene TRBD1, 6 bases. The V gene's germline CDR1 is DFQATT and CDR2 SNEGSKA (reference sequence). Trimming cost V 3 bases and J 5 bases, with 13 bases left between them. This CDR3 has 13 residues.

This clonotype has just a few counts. The CDR3 DNA reads TGTGCCAGCTCACTGGGACATAACACCGGGGAGCTGTTTTTT. This gives the protein CASSLGHNTGELFF. The chain carries TRBV18 and TRBJ2-2, with TRBD1 as a possible D gene (6 bases). Germline V gene lookup returns CDR1 KGHSH and CDR2 LQKENI. Trimming left V 4 bases short and J 2 bases short, with 8 bases between. The CDR3 runs to 14 residues.

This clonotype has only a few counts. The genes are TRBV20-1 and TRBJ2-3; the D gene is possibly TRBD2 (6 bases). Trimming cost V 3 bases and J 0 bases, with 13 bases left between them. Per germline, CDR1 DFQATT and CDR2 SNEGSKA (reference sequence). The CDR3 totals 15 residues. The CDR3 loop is CSASSGASSTDTQYF. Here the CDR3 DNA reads TGCAGTGCTAGTAGCGGCGCCTCTAGCACAGATACGCAGTATTTT.

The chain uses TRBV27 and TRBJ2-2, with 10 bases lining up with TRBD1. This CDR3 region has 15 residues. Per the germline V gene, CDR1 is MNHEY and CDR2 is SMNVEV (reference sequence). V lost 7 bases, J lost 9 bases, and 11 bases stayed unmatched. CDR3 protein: CASKRTGQGGWELFF. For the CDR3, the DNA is TGTGCCAGCAAGCGAACCGGACAGGGGGGCTGGGAGCTGTTTTTT.